The 29 T cell receptor beta chains below all came from one sample that was sequenced in a study of graft-versus-host responses after intestinal transplantation listed by TCRdb under 2021. The time point label corresponds to: cells obtained before transplantation from donor or recipient. Their cognate antigens are unknown. Library prep was done by the immunoSEQ multiplex PCR assay. Here the immuneACCESS table is served through TCRdb, limited to in-frame sequences with V and J called. Missing clones are a known gap in these copies; in checked studies unresolved V genes cover under half, and the rest lacks a known reason. Present in this sample are approximately 68,000 clones, nearly 90% of which were seen just once. The top ten clonotypes cover roughly 4% of the sample. Sequenced material: unstimulated CD8+ T cells sorted from spleen or lymph node cells, taken before transplant. The origin of the receptors is a human donor who was the organ donor for an intestinal transplant.

The chain employs TRBV7-8 and TRBJ2-2, with a possible D match to TRBD2 (6 bases). Trimming pared 4 bases from V and 5 bases from J, leaving 14 bases between. The CDR3 is 15 amino acids. Germline V gene sequence: CDR1 SGHVS, CDR2 FQNEAQ. DNA for the CDR3: TGTGCCAGCAGCTCCCCCTCCGGGGGAACCGGGGAGCTGTTTTTT. This codes for CASSSPSGGTGELFF.

The chain combines TRBV4-2 with TRBJ1-4; D is unclear. Per the germline V gene, CDR1 is LGHNA and CDR2 is YNFKEQ. The germline V and J ends were trimmed by 4 bases and 7 bases, with 7 bases remaining between them. CDR3 size: 12 residues. The CDR3 coding sequence is TGTGCCAGCAGCCTTCCGGGTGAAAAACTGTTTTTT. Residues: CASSLPGEKLFF.

This clone appeared once. The chain has TRBV4-1 and TRBJ2-4; possibly TRBD1 for D (5 bases). This CDR3 is 15 amino acids long. Germline lookup yields CDR1 MGHRA and CDR2 YSYEKL. Trimming cost V 1 base and J 5 bases, with 12 bases left between them. CDR3 bases: TGCGCCAGCAGCCAAGTTTTCACAGGAGAAAACATTCAGTACTTC. It encodes CASSQVFTGENIQYF.

The chain is built from TRBV7-8 and TRBJ1-4, with D uncertain. The germline CDR1 and CDR2 sequences are SGHVS and FQNEAQ. The ends were cut back, 9 bases at V and 1 base at J, with 9 bases in the middle. The CDR3 covers 13 residues. The CDR3 DNA sequence: TGTGCCAGTTCGGGGATAACTAATGAAAAACTGTTTTTT. It translates to CASSGITNEKLFF.

The rearrangement joins TRBV4-3 to TRBJ1-6; 8 positions agree with TRBD1. The CDR3 is 15 amino acids. Trimming cost V 0 bases and J 5 bases; bases outside gene matches: 0. Germline V gene lookup returns CDR1 LGHNA and CDR2 YSLEER. CDR3 DNA sequence: TGCGCCAGCAGCCAAGAGGGACAGGATAATTCACCCCTCCACTTT. It yields the protein CASSQEGQDNSPLHF.

The chain has TRBV30 and TRBJ1-5, with 8 bases identical to TRBD1. Trimming at V came to 2 bases and at J to 0 bases, leaving 18 bases not matched to a gene. CDR1 is GTSNPN and CDR2 is SVGIG in the germline V gene (reference sequence). The CDR3 covers 20 residues. CDR3 DNA: TGTGCCTGGAGTCCTCCGACAGGGGAAAGCGCGAGGTATAGCAATCAGCCCCAGCATTTT. This translates into CAWSPPTGESARYSNQPQHF.

This clone came up once. This rearrangement joins TRBV2 to TRBJ1-4; TRBD1 matches 7 bases. Unmatched junction bases numbered 9, after V lost 6 bases and J lost 8 bases. CDR3 length: 14 residues. The germline CDR1 and CDR2 sequences are SNHLY and FYNNEI. As DNA, the CDR3 is TGTGCCAGCAGAGCTGACAGGGTTGAGGAAAAACTGTTTTTT. Its translation: CASRADRVEEKLFF.

The J gene is TRBJ1-2, the V gene TRBV5-6; D possibly corresponds to TRBD1 (6 bases). This CDR3 has 14 residues. V was trimmed by 5 bases and J by 1 base, leaving 12 bases between them. Germline V gene sequence: CDR1 SGHDT, CDR2 YYEEEE. Here the CDR3 reads CASSHNRVNYGYTF. For the CDR3, the DNA is TGTGCCAGCAGTCACAACAGGGTTAACTATGGCTACACCTTC.

The CDR3 DNA reads TGTGCCAGCAGCGACAGTGGAAACACCATATATTTT. It yields the protein CASSDSGNTIYF. The chain employs TRBV28 and TRBJ1-3, with D tentatively TRBD1 (5 bases). CDR3 length equals 12 residues. V lost 6 bases to trimming and J lost 3 bases, with 6 bases between them. Germline CDR1 reads MDHEN; CDR2 reads SYDVKM. The whole variable domain, filled in from reference TRBV28 and TRBJ1-3, reads DVKVTQSSRYLVKRTGEKVFLECVQDMDHENMFWYRQDPGLGLRLIYFSYDVKMKEKGDIPEGYSVSREKKERFSLILESASTNQTSMYLCASSDSGNTIYFGEGSWLTVV.

The chain combines TRBV2 with TRBJ2-3; D unclear. Trimming left V 6 bases short and J 7 bases short, with 8 bases between. CDR3 length: 11 amino acids. The germline V gene encodes CDR1 SNHLY and CDR2 FYNNEI. CDR3 region: CASSPPYTQYF. The CDR3, as DNA: TGTGCCAGCAGCCCTCCTTATACGCAGTATTTT.

This clone is deemed medium-sized (0.01 to 0.1%). The J gene is TRBJ1-6, the V gene TRBV6-4, with D possibly TRBD1 on 6 matching bases. V was shortened by 3 bases and J by 4 bases, with 19 bases between the two germline ends. The CDR3 covers 18 residues. In germline, CDR1 is MRHNA, CDR2 SNTAGT. The CDR3 region is CASSDSRRGAGYNSPLHF. The CDR3 DNA follows: TGTGCCAGCAGTGATTCGAGACGGGGGGCCGGGTATAATTCACCCCTCCACTTT.

This sequence joins TRBV4-2 and TRBJ2-2; TRBD1 is a possible D gene (5 bases). The germline V gene has CDR1 LGHNA and CDR2 YNFKEQ. This CDR3 has 18 amino acids. The V and J ends lost 5 bases and 1 base respectively, with 20 bases between them. This chain's CDR3 is CASSSRPSTEMNTGELFF. The CDR3 nucleotides read TGTGCCAGCAGCTCTCGCCCCTCGACAGAAATGAACACCGGGGAGCTGTTTTTT.

The rearrangement uses TRBV9 and TRBJ1-1, with TRBD1 identical over 7 bases. The CDR3 contains 16 residues. The ends lost 0 bases at V and 0 bases at J; junction bases unmatched: 5. Germline V gene data show CDR1 as SGDLS and CDR2 as YYNGEE. The CDR3 spells CASSVDGTVMNTEAFF. Written as DNA, the CDR3 is TGTGCCAGCAGCGTAGATGGGACAGTCATGAACACTGAAGCTTTCTTT.

The V call is TRBV13, the J call TRBJ1-6, with D unresolved. CDR3 length equals 14 residues. The germline V gene encodes CDR1 PRHDT and CDR2 FYEKMQ (reference sequence). Trimming stripped 0 bases from V and 7 bases from J, with 7 bases between. CDR3 in DNA: TGTGCCAGCAGCTTAGGAGGCAGGAATTCACCCCTCCACTTT. This gives the protein CASSLGGRNSPLHF.

The V and J genes are TRBV5-6 and TRBJ2-5; 8 bases align to TRBD2. Losses at the gene ends were 5 bases for V and 2 bases for J; bases not matched to a gene: 8. Germline V CDR1 and CDR2: SGHDT, YYEEEE. This CDR3 comprises 15 residues. The CDR3 sequence is CASSYSGGDQETQYF. CDR3 in DNA: TGTGCCAGCAGTTACAGCGGGGGAGATCAAGAGACCCAGTACTTC.

The chain employs TRBV11-2 and TRBJ2-5; D is ambiguous. V lost 0 bases and J 5 bases, leaving 13 bases between the germline ends. CDR3 size: 15 residues. The germline V gene has CDR1 SGHAT and CDR2 FQNNGV. The CDR3 DNA sequence: TGTGCCAGCAGCTTAGATTCCTTTGATGAGGAGACCCAGTACTTC. This sequence encodes CASSLDSFDEETQYF.

The chain combines TRBV7-9 with TRBJ1-1; 7 bases align to TRBD1. CDR3 length equals 13 residues. The V gene's germline CDR1 is SEHNR and CDR2 FQNEAQ (reference sequence). The junction had 7 bases not matched to a gene; V was cut back by 9 bases and J by 3 bases. The CDR3 region is CASCTGEYTEAFF. The CDR3 nucleotides read TGTGCCAGTTGCACAGGGGAATACACTGAAGCTTTCTTT.

This chain connects TRBV4-1 to TRBJ1-1, with D perhaps matching TRBD1 (5 bases). This CDR3 is built from 13 residues. Trimming stripped 0 bases from V and 8 bases from J, with 10 bases between. Germline V gives CDR1 MGHRA, CDR2 YSYEKL. DNA of the CDR3: TGCGCCAGCAGCCAAGAAGTCGCAGGGGAAGCTTTCTTT. It translates to CASSQEVAGEAFF.

The count of this clone is one. DNA for the CDR3: TGCGCCAGCAGTGAAGAGGATTCAACTAATGAAAAACTGTTTTTT. It specifies CASSEEDSTNEKLFF. This sequence joins TRBV10-1 and TRBJ1-4; no clear D. Germline V gene lookup returns CDR1 WNHNN and CDR2 SYGVQD (reference sequence). The CDR3 is 15 residues long. The V gene lost 3 bases and the J gene lost 0 bases, with 8 bases spanning the gap.

The V gene is TRBV7-2, the J gene TRBJ2-3; 8 positions match TRBD2. V lost 7 bases and J lost 0; bases outside the gene matches: 12. CDR3 length equals 17 residues. Germline V lookup: CDR1 SGHTA, CDR2 FQGNSA. CDR3 DNA: TGTGCCAGCACCTCTAGCGCGGGGGGCGATAGCACAGATACGCAGTATTTT. Translating gives CASTSSAGGDSTDTQYF.

V is TRBV6-5 and J is TRBJ1-5, with 9 nucleotides matching TRBD1. This CDR3 has 13 amino acids. After removal of 7 bases from V and 5 bases from J, the junction contained 3 bases not matched to a gene. The germline gives CDR1 MNHEY, CDR2 SVGAGI. The CDR3 sequence: CASKTGGDQPQHF. The CDR3 nucleotides are TGTGCCAGCAAGACAGGGGGAGATCAGCCCCAGCATTTT.

In nucleotides, the CDR3 is TGTGCCATCGTCCGGGGCGGGGGGGCCCACAATGAGCAGTTCTTC. Residues: CAIVRGGGAHNEQFF. The chain links TRBV2 to TRBJ2-1, with 9 bases that match TRBD2. The CDR3 is 15 amino acids. Trimming removed 10 bases from V and 5 bases from J; junction bases left unmatched: 12. Germline-derived CDR1 and CDR2 are SNHLY and FYNNEI.

This chain connects TRBV2 to TRBJ1-2, with D perhaps TRBD1 (6 bases). Germline values: CDR1 SNHLY, CDR2 FYNNEI. The CDR3 has 14 amino acids. V lost 5 bases and J 3 bases, leaving 13 bases between the germline ends. CDR3 protein: CASSLNRVDYGYTF. The CDR3 coding sequence is TGTGCCAGCAGTCTGAACAGGGTAGACTATGGCTACACCTTC.

CDR3 in amino acids: CASSDTGQGLNSPLHF. The CDR3 region has the DNA TGTGCCAGCAGCGACACGGGACAGGGTCTTAATTCACCCCTCCACTTT. The chain is built from TRBV7-9 and TRBJ1-6; TRBD1 aligns across 9 bases. Germline loops: CDR1 SEHNR, CDR2 FQNEAQ (reference sequence). With 5 bases clipped from V and 6 bases from J, the junction kept 8 bases outside the gene matches. The CDR3 contains 16 residues.

On this clone: Mismatch with germline at one junction end may stem from a read error. The chain couples TRBV2 to TRBJ1-1, with D perhaps matching TRBD1 (5 bases). This CDR3 is built from 14 residues. The germline CDR1 and CDR2 sequences are SNHLY and FYNNEI. The CDR3 DNA follows: TGTGCCAGCAGGGAAGACAGCATCTCCTCTGAAGCTTTCTTT. Its translation: CASREDSISSEAFF.

The chain uses TRBV27 and TRBJ2-5, with TRBD2 identical over 8 bases. CDR3 size: 13 residues. V trimming: 6 bases; J trimming: 1 base; junction bases outside the gene matches: 1. Looked up from germline, CDR1 is MNHEY and CDR2 is SMNVEV (reference sequence). CDR3 residues: CASRAGAQETQYF. The CDR3 DNA reads TGTGCCAGCAGAGCGGGGGCCCAAGAGACCCAGTACTTC.

The chain recombines TRBV29-1 with TRBJ2-1, with D maybe TRBD2 (5 bases). V was shortened by 7 bases and J by 6 bases, with 13 bases between the two germline ends. The CDR3 length is 12 residues. CDR1 is SQVTM, CDR2 ANQGSEA, per germline. The CDR3 is CSAGSQLNEQFF. CDR3 nucleotides: TGCAGCGCGGGGAGCCAGCTCAATGAGCAGTTCTTC.

The V and J genes are TRBV7-2 and TRBJ1-5; D is uncertain. Germline CDR1 and CDR2: SGHTA and FQGNSA. CDR3 size: 15 residues. Trimming shortened V by 10 bases and J by 5 bases, and 21 bases separated the two germline ends. The CDR3 bases are TGTGCCACCACCCGGCGGCACAAGGCTTATCAGCCCCAGCATTTT. Amino acids: CATTRRHKAYQPQHF.

The rearrangement links TRBV29-1 to TRBJ1-2; D uncertain. With 4 bases removed from V and 4 bases from J, the gap between germline ends came to 13 bases. Germline values: CDR1 SQVTM, CDR2 ANQGSEA. The CDR3 has 13 residues. CDR3 DNA: TGCAGCGTTGTCTCCGAGGATAGCTATGGCTACACCTTC. Amino acids: CSVVSEDSYGYTF.